A single sample gave rise to the 25 T cell receptor beta chains below, sequenced in a study of CD8 T cells in Susac syndrome. Random hexamers were used to reverse transcribe roughly 0.45 to 1 ug of RNA. TCRdb re-derived calls from the immunoSEQ multiplex PCR reads in MiXCR, one entry per CDR3 protein. The sample has about 430,000 distinct CDR3 sequences, 85% seen once. Sequenced input: CD8+ T cells from PBMCs. Receptors originate from a human donor with multiple sclerosis.

This sequence joins TRBV4-2 and TRBJ2-1; 14 nucleotides align to TRBD2. The CDR3 extends over 21 amino acids. With V trimmed by 3 bases and J by 3 bases, 16 bases remained unmatched. Germline CDR1 and CDR2: LGHNA and YNFKEQ. CDR3 nucleotide sequence: TGTGCCAGCAGCCATCCCCTTAGGACTAGCGGGAGGCGGGAGTACTACAATGAGCAGTTCTTC. Amino acid sequence: CASSHPLRTSGRREYYNEQFF.

The chain combines TRBV30 with TRBJ1-1, with a weak D call TRBD1 (6 bases). CDR1 and CDR2 (germline): GTSNPN, SVGIG (reference sequence). The V and J ends lost 3 bases and 3 bases respectively, with 11 bases between them. The CDR3 contains 13 residues. In DNA form, the CDR3 reads TGTGCCTGGAGCGTACAGGGTTACACTGAAGCTTTCTTT. Encoded protein: CAWSVQGYTEAFF.

The chain has TRBV15 and TRBJ1-1; perhaps TRBD1 as D (5 bases). CDR1 and CDR2 from the germline V gene are LNHNV and YYDKDF (reference sequence). The V gene lost 3 bases and the J gene lost 4 bases, with 15 bases spanning the gap. This CDR3 comprises 15 residues. CDR3 loop: CATSRAQGRGTEAFF. CDR3 in DNA: TGTGCCACCAGCAGGGCACAAGGGAGGGGCACTGAAGCTTTCTTT.

This rearrangement joins TRBV27 to TRBJ1-1; D is undetermined. This CDR3 spans 13 amino acids. V was cut by 4 bases and J by 11 bases, with 17 bases left in between. Germline assignment: CDR1 MNHEY and CDR2 SMNVEV (reference sequence). CDR3 sequence: CASSSSDTWEAFF. CDR3 sequence (DNA): TGTGCCAGCAGTTCCTCTGACACCTGGGAGGCTTTCTTT.

The genes are TRBV7-8 and TRBJ1-2, with D unclear. With 4 bases removed from V and 1 base from J, the gap between germline ends came to 10 bases. CDR3 length: 14 residues. Germline V gives CDR1 SGHVS, CDR2 FQNEAQ. The CDR3: CASSSDGVNYGYTF. As DNA, the CDR3 is TGTGCCAGCAGCTCGGATGGGGTTAACTATGGCTACACCTTC.

The CDR3 DNA reads TGTGCCAGCAGTTACCAGGAAATCGGAAACACCATATATTTT. This encodes CASSYQEIGNTIYF. This chain uses TRBV6-6 with TRBJ1-3; D is unresolved. The CDR3 runs 14 residues. V lost 2 bases and J lost 4, with 9 bases in between. The germline V gene encodes CDR1 MNHNY and CDR2 SVGAGI (reference sequence).

The genes are TRBV27 and TRBJ2-7, with D unclear. This CDR3 comprises 13 residues. Per the germline V gene, CDR1 is MNHEY and CDR2 is SMNVEV (reference sequence). With 5 bases removed from V and 1 base from J, the gap between germline ends came to 9 bases. CDR3 amino acids: CASSPSESYEQYF. The CDR3 DNA reads as TGTGCCAGCAGTCCCTCGGAATCCTACGAGCAGTACTTC.

V and J are TRBV5-6 and TRBJ2-6; D ambiguous. Germline assignment: CDR1 SGHDT and CDR2 YYEEEE. The V end lost 0 bases, the J end lost 0 bases, and 7 bases lay between the germline ends. CDR3 size: 16 residues. CDR3 DNA sequence: TGTGCCAGCAGCTTGGCGCAACTCTCTGGGGCCAACGTCCTGACTTTC. This encodes CASSLAQLSGANVLTF.

The rearrangement links TRBV29-1 to TRBJ1-2, with D unresolved. Germline lookup yields CDR1 SQVTM and CDR2 ANQGSEA. CDR3 length equals 13 residues. V was pared by 3 bases and J by 2 bases, with 10 bases between. This CDR3 reads CSVEAAENYGYTF. The CDR3, as DNA: TGCAGCGTTGAGGCGGCCGAGAACTATGGCTACACCTTC.

The chain employs TRBV10-3 and TRBJ2-3; 10 nucleotides agree with TRBD1. Germline loops: CDR1 ENHRY, CDR2 SYGVKD. Unmatched junction bases numbered 12, after V lost 5 bases and J lost 4 bases. The CDR3 is 17 amino acids. CDR3 DNA: TGTGCCATCAGTAACCCCCGGGACAGGGGATCCGCAGATACGCAGTATTTT. It encodes CAISNPRDRGSADTQYF.

The gene calls are TRBV19 and TRBJ2-1; either TRBD1 or TRBD2 may fit D (5 bases each). The CDR3 totals 15 residues. The V gene lost 8 bases and the J gene lost 4 bases, with 18 bases spanning the gap. Germline values: CDR1 LNHDA, CDR2 SQIVND (reference sequence). The CDR3 protein is CASGGSTALYNEQFF. The CDR3 region has the DNA TGTGCCAGTGGGGGATCTACTGCCCTATACAATGAGCAGTTCTTC. Combining the CDR3 with reference TRBV19 and TRBJ2-1 gives the whole variable domain DGGITQSPKYLFRKEGQNVTLSCEQNLNHDAMYWYRQDPGQGLRLIYYSQIVNDFQKGDIAEGYSVSREKKESFPLTVTSAQKNPTAFYLCASGGSTALYNEQFFGPGTRLTVL.

The chain recombines TRBV4-1 with TRBJ1-4, with 9 bases identical to TRBD1. Germline V CDR1 and CDR2: MGHRA, YSYEKL. The V segment lost 3 bases and the J segment 4 bases; nucleotides outside the gene matches: 9. This CDR3 region has 17 residues. The CDR3 here is CASSHLSTGGINEKLFF. CDR3 sequence (DNA): TGCGCCAGCAGCCACCTGTCGACAGGGGGGATTAATGAAAAACTGTTTTTT.

The rearrangement joins TRBV7-8 to TRBJ2-7, with 12 positions matching TRBD2. This CDR3 is 14 amino acids long. V shed 8 bases and J 2 bases; nucleotides not matched to a gene: 4. CDR1 and CDR2 from the germline V gene are SGHVS and FQNEAQ. CDR3 nucleotides: TGTGCCAGCCGAGGACTAGCGGGAACCTACGAGCAGTACTTC. Translation: CASRGLAGTYEQYF.

This sequence joins TRBV6-4 and TRBJ2-1; TRBD2 matches at 7 bases. The CDR3 runs 17 residues. From germline, CDR1 is MRHNA and CDR2 SNTAGT. The V and J ends lost 9 bases and 0 bases, in that order; junction bases with no gene match: 14. CDR3 residues: CARGGRLDHSSYNEQFF. DNA for the CDR3: TGTGCCAGGGGGGGGAGGCTGGACCATAGCTCCTACAATGAGCAGTTCTTC.

The V gene is TRBV11-3, the J gene TRBJ2-2; 7 bases agree with TRBD2. With V trimmed by 5 bases and J by 5 bases, 8 bases remained unmatched. Germline V gene lookup returns CDR1 SGHNT and CDR2 YENEEA. The CDR3 runs to 15 residues. The CDR3 spells CASSQEGGLTGELFF. CDR3 bases: TGTGCCAGCAGCCAAGAGGGAGGGTTGACCGGGGAGCTGTTTTTT.

This clonotype appeared a few times. CDR3 in DNA: TGCAGTGCTAGAGGGGACCCCTACGAGCAGTACTTC. Its protein product is CSARGDPYEQYF. The chain has TRBV20-1 and TRBJ2-7; D possibly uses TRBD1 or TRBD2 (5 bases each). The CDR3 is made up of 12 amino acids. The germline CDR1 and CDR2 sequences are DFQATT and SNEGSKA (reference sequence). V lost 1 base to trimming and J lost 2 bases, with 6 bases between them.

The rearrangement uses TRBV12-5 and TRBJ2-3; 7 nucleotides match TRBD2. CDR3 length: 18 amino acids. Germline trimming cut 0 bases from V and 0 bases from J; bases unmatched to any gene: 9. CDR1 and CDR2 from the germline V gene are LGHNT and FRNRAP. The CDR3: CASGLVLGGDSSTDTQYF. The DNA for the CDR3 is TGTGCTAGTGGTTTGGTCTTGGGAGGGGATTCTAGCACAGATACGCAGTATTTT.

The chain joins TRBV14 to TRBJ1-1; D remains unclear. Germline V gene data show CDR1 as SGHDN and CDR2 as FVKESK. Trimming left V 0 bases short and J 3 bases short, with 11 bases between. The CDR3 extends over 15 amino acids. As DNA, the CDR3 is TGTGCCAGCAGCCAAGATCCCGGCAGATACACTGAAGCTTTCTTT. This encodes CASSQDPGRYTEAFF.

The chain links TRBV5-8 to TRBJ2-1; 9 bases line up with TRBD1. The V and J ends lost 2 bases and 4 bases, in that order; junction bases with no gene match: 7. This CDR3 is built from 16 residues. Per the germline V gene, CDR1 is SGHTS and CDR2 is YDEGEE. DNA of the CDR3: TGTGCCAGCAGCTTTACAGGGGGCCAATTTTACAATGAGCAGTTCTTC. Translating gives CASSFTGGQFYNEQFF.

This chain joins TRBV10-1 and TRBJ2-2; no firm D call. The CDR3 has 12 amino acids. CDR1 and CDR2 from the germline V gene are WNHNN and SYGVQD (reference sequence). V was trimmed by 3 bases and J by 6 bases, leaving 5 bases between them. CDR3: CASSDDPGELFF. The CDR3 coding sequence is TGCGCCAGCAGTGATGATCCCGGGGAGCTGTTTTTT.

This chain links TRBV5-4 with TRBJ2-3; 8 positions agree with TRBD2. V was pared by 10 bases and J by 5 bases, with 9 bases of the junction left unmatched. The CDR3 runs 13 residues. The germline gives CDR1 SGHNT, CDR2 YYREEE (reference sequence). CDR3 DNA sequence: TGTGCCTGGGGGGCGGGGGGCGGAGATACGCAGTATTTT. Translating it yields CAWGAGGGDTQYF.

The chain has TRBV4-1 and TRBJ2-4; a weak D match, TRBD2 (5 bases). V was trimmed by 4 bases and J by 8 bases, leaving 15 bases between them. In germline, CDR1 is MGHRA, CDR2 YSYEKL. The CDR3 is made up of 14 amino acids. Here the CDR3 reads CASSLLSVGDIQYF. The CDR3 DNA reads TGCGCCAGCAGCCTACTCAGCGTCGGGGACATTCAGTACTTC.

The CDR3 DNA follows: TGTGCCAGCAGTTTGTCCAGGACAGAAGAGACCCAGTACTTC. It is translated as CASSLSRTEETQYF. V and J are TRBV28 and TRBJ2-5; TRBD1 might be the D (6 bases). CDR3 length: 14 residues. Looked up from germline, CDR1 is MDHEN and CDR2 is SYDVKM. Trimming stripped 3 bases from V and 3 bases from J, with 11 bases between. The complete variable domain, with remaining parts taken from reference TRBV28 and TRBJ2-5, reads DVKVTQSSRYLVKRTGEKVFLECVQDMDHENMFWYRQDPGLGLRLIYFSYDVKMKEKGDIPEGYSVSREKKERFSLILESASTNQTSMYLCASSLSRTEETQYFGPGTRLLVL.

The chain joins TRBV6-1 to TRBJ2-1, with 8 bases identical to TRBD2. J was trimmed by 0 bases and V by 7 bases; bases with no gene match: 8. The CDR3 runs to 16 residues. Per the germline V gene, CDR1 is MNHNS and CDR2 is SASEGT. The DNA of the CDR3 is TGTGCCAGCACCCTTAGCGGGATTGACTCCTACAATGAGCAGTTCTTC. This encodes CASTLSGIDSYNEQFF.

This sequence joins TRBV27 and TRBJ1-5, with D perhaps matching TRBD1 (6 bases). This CDR3 is 14 amino acids long. The V gene lost 3 bases and the J gene lost 5 bases, with 11 bases spanning the gap. Germline V lookup: CDR1 MNHEY, CDR2 SMNVEV (reference sequence). In DNA, the CDR3 is TGTGCCAGCAGTTTGTGGGGGGGCTATCAGCCCCAGCATTTT. As protein: CASSLWGGYQPQHF.